This T cell receptor (beta chain) stems from a study of cytomegalovirus exposure and HLA in healthy donors. Findings and caveats of the study: Prediction of most subjects' HLA-A and HLA-B alleles by TCR beta sequences was reportedly accurate. As a later analysis revealed, most CMV-associated TCR beta chains appeared HLA-restricted.

With respect to this clone: Its antigen is still unknown. In the same sample, other DNA sequences code for this CDR3.

13 Jbeta primers and 60 Vbeta primers were used for the PCR. TCRdb's copy holds only in-frame clones and misses some; the assay was immunoSEQ multiplex PCR. In the table there are 210,000 or so clones, roughly 81% of which are singletons. The specimen sequenced was PBMCs. The receptor comes from a girl between 2 and 10 years old in good health and CMV-seronegative.

In nucleotides, the CDR3 is TGTGCCAGCAGAGGACAGCCAAATGAAAAACTGTTTTTT. It encodes CASRGQPNEKLFF. The rearrangement links TRBV6-5 to TRBJ1-4, with D maybe TRBD1 (6 bases). Germline assignment: CDR1 MNHEY and CDR2 SVGAGI. The CDR3 extends over 13 amino acids. V was cut by 6 bases and J by 5 bases, with 10 bases left in between.